The present T cell receptor (beta chain) was sequenced within a study of long-term antiretroviral therapy in people with HIV. At minimum, one pre-ART and two post-ART PBMC samples were obtained from each donor. This CDR3 spans 15 amino acids. The V segment lost 6 bases and the J segment 8 bases; nucleotides outside the gene matches: 12. CDR1 is MNHNY, CDR2 SVGAGI, per germline (reference sequence). Study observations and caveats: Transplant donor controls retained higher diversity, though diversity increased after ART.

With regard to this clone: Antigen: not known.

Running of the v3.0 immunoSEQ assay took place at survey level. Some clones are missing from TCRdb's copy, which holds only in-frame ones; the method was immunoSEQ multiplex PCR. Among 15,000 to 20,000 clones, around 80% were seen once, and the ten largest hold roughly 18%. The chain is built from TRBV6-6 and TRBJ1-4; 7 bases align to TRBD1. This TCR was recovered from a woman between 18 and 29 years old with HIV. The input for sequencing was unsorted PBMCs, taken 0.6 years after starting antiretroviral therapy. CDR3 bases: TGTGCCAGCAGACCCCCGACGACAGGGAACGAAAAACTGTTTTTT. Its translation: CASRPPTTGNEKLFF.